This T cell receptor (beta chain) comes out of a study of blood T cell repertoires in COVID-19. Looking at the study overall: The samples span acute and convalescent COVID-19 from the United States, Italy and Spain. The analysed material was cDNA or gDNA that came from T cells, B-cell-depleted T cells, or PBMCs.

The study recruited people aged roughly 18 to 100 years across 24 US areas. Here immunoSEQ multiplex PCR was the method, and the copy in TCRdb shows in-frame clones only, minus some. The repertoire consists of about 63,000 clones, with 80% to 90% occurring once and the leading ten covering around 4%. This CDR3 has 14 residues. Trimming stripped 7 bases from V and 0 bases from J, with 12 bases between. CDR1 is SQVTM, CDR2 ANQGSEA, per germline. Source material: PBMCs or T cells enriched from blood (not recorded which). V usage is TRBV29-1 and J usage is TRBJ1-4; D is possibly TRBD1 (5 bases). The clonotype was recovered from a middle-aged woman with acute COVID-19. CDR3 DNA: TGCAGCGCAAATGACAGCCCAACTAATGAAAAACTGTTTTTT. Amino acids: CSANDSPTNEKLFF.